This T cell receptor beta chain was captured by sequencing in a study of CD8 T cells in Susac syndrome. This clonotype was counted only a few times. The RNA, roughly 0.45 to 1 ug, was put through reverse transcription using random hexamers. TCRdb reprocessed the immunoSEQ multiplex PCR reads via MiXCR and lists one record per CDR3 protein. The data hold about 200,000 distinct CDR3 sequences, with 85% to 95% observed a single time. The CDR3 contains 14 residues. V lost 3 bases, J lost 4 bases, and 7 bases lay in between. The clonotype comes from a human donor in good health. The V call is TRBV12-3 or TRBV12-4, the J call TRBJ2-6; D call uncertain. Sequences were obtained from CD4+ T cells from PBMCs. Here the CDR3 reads CASSFSSGANVLTF. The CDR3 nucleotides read TGTGCCAGCAGTTTCTCTTCCGGGGCCAACGTCCTGACTTTC.